This TCR beta chain was obtained from a study of blood T cell repertoires in COVID-19. Across the whole study: Sources were T cells, B-cell-depleted T cells, or PBMCs; the material itself was cDNA or gDNA.

TCRdb's table, derived via immunoSEQ multiplex PCR, lists solely in-frame clones and lacks some. The repertoire consists of under 200,000 clones, with about 85% occurring once and the leading ten covering 0.99%. With V trimmed by 5 bases and J by 7 bases, 5 bases remained unmatched. Germline V lookup: CDR1 LGHDT, CDR2 YNNKEL (reference sequence). The CDR3 spans 14 residues. The material sequenced was peripheral blood. This chain uses TRBV3-1 (or the pseudogene TRBV3-2) with TRBJ1-2; 12 bases are a match to TRBD1. This receptor was identified in a man aged 18 to 29 with acute or convalescent COVID-19. The CDR3 region has the DNA TGTGCCAGCAGCTCGGGACAGGGGGCAGGTGGCTACACCTTC. Translation: CASSSGQGAGGYTF.